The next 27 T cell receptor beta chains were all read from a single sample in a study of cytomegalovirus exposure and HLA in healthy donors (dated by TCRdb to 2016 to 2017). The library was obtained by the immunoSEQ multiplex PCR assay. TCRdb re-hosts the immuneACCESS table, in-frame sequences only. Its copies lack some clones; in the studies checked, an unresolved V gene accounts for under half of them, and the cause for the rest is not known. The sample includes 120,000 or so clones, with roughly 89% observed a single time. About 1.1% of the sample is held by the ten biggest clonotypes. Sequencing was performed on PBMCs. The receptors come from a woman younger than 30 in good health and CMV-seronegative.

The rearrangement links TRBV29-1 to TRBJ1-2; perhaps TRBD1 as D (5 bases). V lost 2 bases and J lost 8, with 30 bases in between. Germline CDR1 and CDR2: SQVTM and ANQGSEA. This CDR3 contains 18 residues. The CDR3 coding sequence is TGCAGCGTTGAATCTTTTGGGGCAGGGTACGCTAAAGAGACCGGCTACACCTTC. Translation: CSVESFGAGYAKETGYTF.

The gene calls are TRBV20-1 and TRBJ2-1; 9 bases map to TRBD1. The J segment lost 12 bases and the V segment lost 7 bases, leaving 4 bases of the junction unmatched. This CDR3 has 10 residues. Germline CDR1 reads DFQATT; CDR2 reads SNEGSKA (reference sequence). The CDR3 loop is CSVLGQGQFF. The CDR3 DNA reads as TGCAGTGTACTGGGACAGGGGCAGTTCTTC.

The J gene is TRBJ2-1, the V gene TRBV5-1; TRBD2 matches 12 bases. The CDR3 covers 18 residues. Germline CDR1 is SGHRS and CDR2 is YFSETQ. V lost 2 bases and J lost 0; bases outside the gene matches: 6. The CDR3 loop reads CASSLGLAGPSSYNEQFF. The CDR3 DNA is TGCGCCAGCAGCTTAGGACTAGCGGGACCTAGCTCCTACAATGAGCAGTTCTTC.

The CDR3 region is CASSFGQGSITSYNSPLHF. CDR3 nucleotides: TGTGCCAGCAGCTTCGGTCAGGGGAGTATCACCTCCTATAATTCACCCCTCCACTTT. The rearrangement joins TRBV5-6 to TRBJ1-6, with D tentatively TRBD1 (6 bases). The CDR3 runs 19 residues. Trimming removed 2 bases at V and 0 bases at J, with 18 bases between. Per the germline V gene, CDR1 is SGHDT and CDR2 is YYEEEE.

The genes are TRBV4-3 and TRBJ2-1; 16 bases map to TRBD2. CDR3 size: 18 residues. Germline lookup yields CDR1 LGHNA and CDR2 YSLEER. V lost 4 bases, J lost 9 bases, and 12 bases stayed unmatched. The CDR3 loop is CASSPEGLAGGPGGEQFF. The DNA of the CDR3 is TGCGCCAGCAGCCCTGAGGGACTAGCGGGAGGGCCGGGAGGTGAGCAGTTCTTC.

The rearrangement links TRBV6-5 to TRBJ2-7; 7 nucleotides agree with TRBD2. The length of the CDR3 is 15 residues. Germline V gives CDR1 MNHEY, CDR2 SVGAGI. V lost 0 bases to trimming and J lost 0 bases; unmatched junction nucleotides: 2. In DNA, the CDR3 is TGTGCCAGCAGTTACTCCCGGGGGGACTCCTACGAGCAGTACGTC. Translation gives CASSYSRGDSYEQYV.

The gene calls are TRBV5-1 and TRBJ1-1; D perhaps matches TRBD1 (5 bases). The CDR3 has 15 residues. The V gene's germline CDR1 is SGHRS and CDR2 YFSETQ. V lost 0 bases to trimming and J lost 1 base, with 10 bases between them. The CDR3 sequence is CASSLVGGTNTEAFF. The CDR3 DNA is TGCGCCAGCAGCTTGGTTGGGGGGACGAACACTGAAGCTTTCTTT.

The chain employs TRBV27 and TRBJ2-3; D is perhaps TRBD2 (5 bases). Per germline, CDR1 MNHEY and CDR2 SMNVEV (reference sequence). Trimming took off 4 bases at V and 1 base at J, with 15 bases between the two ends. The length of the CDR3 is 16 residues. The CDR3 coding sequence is TGTGCCAGCAGTTCCCTTACTAGTCTGGGCACAGATACGCAGTATTTT. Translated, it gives CASSSLTSLGTDTQYF.

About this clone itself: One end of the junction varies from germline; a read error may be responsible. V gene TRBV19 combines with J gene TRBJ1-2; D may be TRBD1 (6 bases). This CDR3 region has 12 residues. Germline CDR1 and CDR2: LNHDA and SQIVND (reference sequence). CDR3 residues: CASSLGQSFSLF. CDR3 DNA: TGTGCCAGTAGTCTCGGACAGTCCTTTAGTCTCTTC.

The CDR3 protein is CASSPERGYYEQYF. CDR3 nucleotides: TGTGCCAGTAGTCCTGAACGGGGGTACTACGAGCAGTACTTC. The rearrangement joins TRBV19 to TRBJ2-7; tentatively, D is TRBD2 (6 bases). CDR3 length: 14 residues. V was trimmed by 5 bases and J by 3 bases, leaving 14 bases between them. The V gene's germline CDR1 is LNHDA and CDR2 SQIVND (reference sequence).

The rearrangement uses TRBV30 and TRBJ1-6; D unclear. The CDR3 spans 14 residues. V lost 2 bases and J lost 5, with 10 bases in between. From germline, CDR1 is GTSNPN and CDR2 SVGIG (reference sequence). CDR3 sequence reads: CAWSPGENNSPLHF. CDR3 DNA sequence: TGTGCCTGGAGTCCCGGAGAGAATAATTCACCCCTCCACTTT.

Here the CDR3 reads CAWSAGSNTGELFF. As DNA, the CDR3 is TGTGCCTGGAGTGCGGGTTCGAACACCGGGGAGCTGTTTTTT. This rearrangement joins TRBV30 to TRBJ2-2; D call uncertain. Germline V gene data show CDR1 as GTSNPN and CDR2 as SVGIG (reference sequence). CDR3 size: 14 residues. The ends were cut back, 1 base at V and 0 bases at J, with 6 bases in the middle.

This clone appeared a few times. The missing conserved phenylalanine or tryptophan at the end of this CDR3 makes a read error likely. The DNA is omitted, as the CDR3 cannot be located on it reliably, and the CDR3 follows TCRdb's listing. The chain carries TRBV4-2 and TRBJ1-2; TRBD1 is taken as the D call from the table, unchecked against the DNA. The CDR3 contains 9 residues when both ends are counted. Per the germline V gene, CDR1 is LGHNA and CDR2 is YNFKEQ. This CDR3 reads CASSRTGGL.

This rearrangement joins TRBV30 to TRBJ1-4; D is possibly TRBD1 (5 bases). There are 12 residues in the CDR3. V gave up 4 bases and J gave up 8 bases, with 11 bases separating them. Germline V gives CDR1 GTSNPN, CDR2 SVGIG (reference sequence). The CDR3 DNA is TGTGCCTGGAATTGGGGGGAGGAAAAACTGTTTTTT. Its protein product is CAWNWGEEKLFF.

DNA for the CDR3: TGTGCCAGAAGTTCCCGAACGGACAGCAATAATTCACCCCTCCACTTT. This gives the protein CARSSRTDSNNSPLHF. The V call is TRBV5-3, the J call TRBJ1-6; TRBD1 might be the D (6 bases). TRBV5-3 is classed as an ORF, of uncertain function. This CDR3 is 16 amino acids long. V lost 5 bases and J lost 5, with 17 bases in between.

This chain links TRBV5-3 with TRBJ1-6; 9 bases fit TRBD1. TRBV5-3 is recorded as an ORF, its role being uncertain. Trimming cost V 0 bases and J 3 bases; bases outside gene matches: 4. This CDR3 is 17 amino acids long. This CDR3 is CARSLVRDRDYNSPLHF. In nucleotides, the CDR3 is TGTGCCAGAAGCTTGGTGCGGGACAGGGACTATAATTCACCCCTCCACTTT.

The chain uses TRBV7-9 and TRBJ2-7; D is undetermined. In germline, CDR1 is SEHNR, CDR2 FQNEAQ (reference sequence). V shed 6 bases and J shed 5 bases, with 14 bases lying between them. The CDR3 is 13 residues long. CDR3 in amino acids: CASRFQVGHEQYF. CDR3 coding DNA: TGTGCCAGCAGATTCCAGGTGGGCCACGAGCAGTACTTC.

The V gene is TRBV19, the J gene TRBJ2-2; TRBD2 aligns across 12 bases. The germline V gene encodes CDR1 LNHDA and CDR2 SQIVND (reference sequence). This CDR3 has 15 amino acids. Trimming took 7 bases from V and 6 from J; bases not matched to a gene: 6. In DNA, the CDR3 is TGTGCCAGTAAAGAGACTAGCGGGAGTCCCGGGGAGCTGTTTTTT. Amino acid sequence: CASKETSGSPGELFF.

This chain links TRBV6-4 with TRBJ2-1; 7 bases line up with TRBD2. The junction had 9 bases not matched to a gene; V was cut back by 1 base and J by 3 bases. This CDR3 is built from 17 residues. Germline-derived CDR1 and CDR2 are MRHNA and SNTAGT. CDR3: CASSDFSASGIYNEQFF. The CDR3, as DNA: TGTGCCAGCAGTGACTTCTCAGCTAGCGGAATCTACAATGAGCAGTTCTTC.

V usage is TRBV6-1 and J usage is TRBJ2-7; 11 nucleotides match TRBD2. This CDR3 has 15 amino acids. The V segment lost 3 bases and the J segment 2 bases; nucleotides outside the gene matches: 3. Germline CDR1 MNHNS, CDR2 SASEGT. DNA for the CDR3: TGTGCCAGCAGTGAGGGACTAGCGGTCCCCTACGAGCAGTACTTC. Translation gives CASSEGLAVPYEQYF.

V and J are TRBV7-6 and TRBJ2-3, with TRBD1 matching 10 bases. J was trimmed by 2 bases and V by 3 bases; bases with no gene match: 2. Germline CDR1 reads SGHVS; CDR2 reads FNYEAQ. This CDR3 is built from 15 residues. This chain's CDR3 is CASSFGTGVTDTQYF. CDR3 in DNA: TGTGCCAGCAGCTTTGGGACAGGGGTCACAGATACGCAGTATTTT. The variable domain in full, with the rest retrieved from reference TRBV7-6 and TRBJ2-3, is GAGVSQSPRYKVTKRGQDVALRCDPISGHVSLYWYRQALGQGPEFLTYFNYEAQQDKSGLPNDRFSAERPEGSISTLTIQRTEQRDSAMYRCASSFGTGVTDTQYFGPGTRLTVL.

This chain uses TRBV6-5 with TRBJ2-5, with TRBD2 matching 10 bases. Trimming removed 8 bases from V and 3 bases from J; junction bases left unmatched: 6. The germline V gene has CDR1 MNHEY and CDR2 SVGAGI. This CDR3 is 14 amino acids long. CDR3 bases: TGTGCCAGCTTGGAGCGGGAGGGAGAAGAGACCCAGTACTTC. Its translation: CASLEREGEETQYF.

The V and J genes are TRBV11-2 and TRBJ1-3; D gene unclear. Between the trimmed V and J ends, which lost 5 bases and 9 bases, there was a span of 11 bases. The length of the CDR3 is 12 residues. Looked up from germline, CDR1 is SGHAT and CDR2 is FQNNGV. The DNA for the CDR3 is TGTGCCAGCAGCCCAGGCATCTCCACCATATATTTT. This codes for CASSPGISTIYF. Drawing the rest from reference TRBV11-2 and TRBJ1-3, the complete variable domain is EAGVAQSPRYKIIEKRQSVAFWCNPISGHATLYWYQQILGQGPKLLIQFQNNGVVDDSQLPKDRFSAERLKGVDSTLKIQPAKLEDSAVYLCASSPGISTIYFGEGSWLTVV.

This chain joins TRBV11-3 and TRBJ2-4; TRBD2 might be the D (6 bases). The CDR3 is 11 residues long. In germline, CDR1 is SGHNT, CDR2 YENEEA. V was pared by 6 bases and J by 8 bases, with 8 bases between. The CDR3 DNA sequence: TGTGCCAGCAGTCAGCGGGACATTCAGTACTTC. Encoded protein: CASSQRDIQYF.

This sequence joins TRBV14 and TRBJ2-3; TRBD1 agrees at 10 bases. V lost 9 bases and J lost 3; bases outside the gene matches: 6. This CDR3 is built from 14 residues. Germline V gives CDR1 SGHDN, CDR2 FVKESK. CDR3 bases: TGTGCCAGGGCAGACAGGGGGCTGACAGATACGCAGTATTTT. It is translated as CARADRGLTDTQYF.

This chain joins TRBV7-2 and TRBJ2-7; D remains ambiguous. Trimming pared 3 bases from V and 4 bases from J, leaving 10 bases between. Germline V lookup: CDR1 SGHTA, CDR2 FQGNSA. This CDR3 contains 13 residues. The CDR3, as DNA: TGTGCCAGCAGCTTCACTGCCCCGTACGAGCAGTACTTC. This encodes CASSFTAPYEQYF.

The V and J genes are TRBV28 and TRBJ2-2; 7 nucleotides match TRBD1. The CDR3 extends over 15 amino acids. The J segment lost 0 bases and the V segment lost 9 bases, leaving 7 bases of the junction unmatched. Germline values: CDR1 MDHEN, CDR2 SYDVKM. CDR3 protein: CASKTGSANTGELFF. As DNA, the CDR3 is TGTGCCAGTAAGACAGGGTCGGCGAACACCGGGGAGCTGTTTTTT.